The 11 T cell receptor beta chains in this list originate from one sample, sequenced in a study of blood T cell repertoires in COVID-19 (dated by TCRdb to 2020 to 2022). The library relied on the immunoSEQ multiplex PCR assay. TCRdb limited this immuneACCESS table to in-frame rearrangements with V and J called. A share of clones is missing; checked studies link under half to unresolved V genes, and the rest is unexplained. This sample lists a few hundred thousand clones; more than 75% were detected once. Jointly, the top ten make up approximately 2.9% of the sample. The sample taken for sequencing was peripheral blood. These receptor sequences come from a human donor in a cohort sampled during active COVID-19.

The gene calls are TRBV9 and TRBJ2-5; TRBD2 aligns across 14 bases. The trim removed 4 bases at V and 4 bases at J, leaving 3 bases unmatched. Germline V gene sequence: CDR1 SGDLS, CDR2 YYNGEE. The CDR3 is 15 residues long. This CDR3 reads CASSPGLAGAETQYF. The CDR3 DNA follows: TGTGCCAGCAGCCCGGGACTAGCGGGAGCAGAGACCCAGTACTTC.

This clone has only one observation. The V and J genes are TRBV9 and TRBJ2-1, with a tentative D call TRBD2 (5 bases). Germline CDR1 and CDR2: SGDLS and YYNGEE. The CDR3 covers 13 residues. Trimming pared 4 bases from V and 7 bases from J, leaving 12 bases between. The CDR3 sequence is CASSSPPGNEQFF. The CDR3 nucleotides read TGTGCCAGCAGCTCCCCCCCGGGGAATGAGCAGTTCTTC.

The V call is TRBV5-1, the J call TRBJ1-1; 9 bases match TRBD1. J lost 6 bases, V lost 3 bases, and 9 bases had no gene match. The CDR3 sequence is 15 residues long. The V gene's germline CDR1 is SGHRS and CDR2 YFSETQ. Written as DNA, the CDR3 is TGCGCCAGCAGCTCCCGGACAGGGGACGCCGCTGAAGCTTTCTTT. Translating gives CASSSRTGDAAEAFF.

The DNA of the CDR3 is TGTGCCAGCAGCCAAGCGGGGAGGGGCTACACCTTC. This sequence encodes CASSQAGRGYTF. The V call is TRBV3-1 (or the pseudogene TRBV3-2), the J call TRBJ1-2, with no clear D. The CDR3 runs to 12 residues. In germline, CDR1 is LGHDT, CDR2 YNNKEL (reference sequence). Trimming cost V 1 base and J 8 bases, with 8 bases left between them.

The J gene is TRBJ1-1, the V gene TRBV5-4, with D unresolved. This CDR3 has 14 amino acids. Germline CDR1 is SGHNT and CDR2 is YYREEE (reference sequence). V was clipped by 2 bases and J by 4 bases, with 12 bases between them. The CDR3 loop reads CASSLEEGTTEAFF. CDR3 DNA sequence: TGTGCCAGCAGCTTAGAGGAGGGAACCACTGAAGCTTTCTTT.

J is TRBJ1-2 and V is TRBV7-9; D unclear. Germline CDR1 reads SEHNR; CDR2 reads FQNEAQ (reference sequence). This CDR3 has 13 residues. The ends were cut back, 5 bases at V and 7 bases at J, with 14 bases in the middle. This CDR3 is CASSLLVISGYTF. As DNA, the CDR3 is TGTGCCAGCAGCCTTCTCGTAATTAGTGGCTACACCTTC.

The chain recombines TRBV11-3 with TRBJ2-3; 11 nucleotides agree with TRBD2. CDR1 and CDR2 from the germline V gene are SGHNT and YENEEA. V lost 5 bases to trimming and J lost 5 bases; unmatched junction nucleotides: 9. The CDR3 sequence is 16 residues long. The CDR3 region has the DNA TGTGCCAGCAGCACGACGACTAGCGGGGCGGTAGATACGCAGTATTTT. Translated, it gives CASSTTTSGAVDTQYF.

The chain has TRBV2 and TRBJ2-5; the D gene is possibly TRBD1 (6 bases). The CDR3 spans 14 residues. From germline, CDR1 is SNHLY and CDR2 FYNNEI. V dropped 4 bases and J dropped 7 bases, with 16 bases sitting between them. The CDR3 protein is CASSAQGPSGTQYF. DNA for the CDR3: TGTGCCAGCAGTGCTCAGGGGCCGTCGGGGACCCAGTACTTC. The full variable domain, in which reference TRBV2 and TRBJ2-5 provide the parts outside the CDR3, is EPEVTQTPSHQVTQMGQEVILRCVPISNHLYFYWYRQILGQKVEFLVSFYNNEISEKSEIFDDQFSVERPDGSNFTLKIRSTKLEDSAMYFCASSAQGPSGTQYFGPGTRLLVL.

The V call is TRBV5-1, the J call TRBJ2-1, with 7 positions matching TRBD2. Germline CDR1 SGHRS, CDR2 YFSETQ. Germline trimming cut 4 bases from V and 5 bases from J; bases unmatched to any gene: 6. The CDR3 has 14 amino acids. CDR3 nucleotide sequence: TGCGCCAGCAGCGATCTAGCGGCCGACAATGAGCAGTTCTTC. It translates to CASSDLAADNEQFF.

The CDR3 region has the DNA TGTGCCAGCAGCGTAGCTCCAGCGGGGGGTCAAGAGACCCAGTACTTC. This encodes CASSVAPAGGQETQYF. The chain combines TRBV9 with TRBJ2-5; 9 bases fit TRBD2. The CDR3 covers 16 residues. J gave up 2 bases and V 0 bases, and 5 bases lay outside the gene matches. Germline CDR1 reads SGDLS; CDR2 reads YYNGEE.

V gene TRBV7-2 combines with J gene TRBJ1-2; 10 bases are shared with TRBD1. The junction had 2 bases not matched to a gene; V was cut back by 1 base and J by 0 bases. The CDR3 totals 16 residues. Germline V CDR1 and CDR2: SGHTA, FQGNSA. The CDR3 region is CASSLGGQGANYGYTF. DNA for the CDR3: TGTGCCAGCAGCTTAGGCGGACAGGGGGCTAACTATGGCTACACCTTC. The full variable domain, rest sourced from reference TRBV7-2 and TRBJ1-2, is GAGVSQSPSNKVTEKGKDVELRCDPISGHTALYWYRQSLGQGLEFLIYFQGNSAPDKSGLPSDRFSAERTGGSVSTLTIQRTQQEDSAVYLCASSLGGQGANYGYTFGSGTRLTVV.